This record concerns one T cell receptor (beta chain) sequence. Original processing methods: Estimated nucleated cell counts came from reference gene primer amplification. Produced via immunoSEQ multiplex PCR; TCRdb's table is partial and in-frame only. V and J calls plus clone size are reproduced from that table; the DNA served to infer D and trimming. The sample includes tens of thousands of clones, around 81% of them seen just once. The record originates from a study of blood T cell repertoires in COVID-19. Study as a whole: There were acute and convalescent COVID-19 samples, and they came from the United States, Italy and Spain. Sources were T cells, B-cell-depleted T cells, or PBMCs; the material itself was cDNA or gDNA.

The J segment lost 4 bases and the V segment lost 4 bases, leaving 8 bases of the junction unmatched. The germline CDR1 and CDR2 sequences are SGDLS and YYNGEE. The CDR3 is 16 amino acids. The clonotype was recovered from a human donor in a cohort sampled during active COVID-19. Sequenced: peripheral blood. The V and J genes are TRBV9 and TRBJ2-6; 7 bases align to TRBD2. Here the CDR3 reads CASSPWGGSGANVLTF. In nucleotides, the CDR3 is TGTGCCAGCAGCCCGTGGGGGGGTTCCGGGGCCAACGTCCTGACTTTC.